A selection of T cell receptor beta chains follows, all from one sample in a study of identical twins. One entry per CDR3 protein results from TCRdb running MiXCR on the 5' RACE reads. Of 150,000 or so distinct CDR3 sequences detected, approximately 4% appear once; the ten largest clones hold about 7.8%. The sequencing sample was made of memory T cells sorted from blood. These TCRs come from a young man in good health. Each CDR3 is given with its conserved first and last residue. The order of the fields is D gene, J gene, clone size, V gene, CDR3 DNA, CDR3 protein. A D gene is named only where the DNA matches it firmly. The listing skips clone size in some rows; elsewhere it reads once, few, many or a size class.

D gene: TRBD2; J gene: TRBJ2-1; clone size: many; V gene: TRBV20-1; CDR3 DNA: TGCAGTGCTAGAGAGGCTAGCGGGAGCCTTTACGGCAATGAGCAGTTCTTC; CDR3 protein: CSAREASGSLYGNEQFF
D gene: .; J gene: TRBJ1-2; clone size: many; V gene: TRBV7-2; CDR3 DNA: TGTGCCAGCAGCTTAAGCCAGATCCCGGGCTACACCTTC; CDR3 protein: CASSLSQIPGYTF
D gene: .; J gene: TRBJ2-4; clone size: many; V gene: TRBV30; CDR3 DNA: TGTGCCTGGGAACAGGGAAACATTCAGTACTTC; CDR3 protein: CAWEQGNIQYF
D gene: .; J gene: TRBJ1-2; clone size: many; V gene: TRBV7-9; CDR3 DNA: TGTGCCAGCAGCCCTTCCTTCAGCCGTCTTGATGGCTACACCTTC; CDR3 protein: CASSPSFSRLDGYTF
D gene: .; J gene: TRBJ2-3; clone size: many; V gene: TRBV18; CDR3 DNA: TGTGCCAGCTCACCGATTCACGAAGATACGCAGTATTTT; CDR3 protein: CASSPIHEDTQYF
D gene: TRBD1; J gene: TRBJ1-6; clone size: .; V gene: TRBV20-1; CDR3 DNA: TGCAGTGCTAGAGATAATCATTGGGGACAGGGAGCTTCACCCCTCCACTTT; CDR3 protein: CSARDNHWGQGASPLHF
D gene: TRBD2; J gene: TRBJ2-1; clone size: many; V gene: TRBV29-1; CDR3 DNA: TGCAGCGCCCGAACTGTAGCGGGAGGGCCTGGGGATGAGCAGTTCTTC; CDR3 protein: CSARTVAGGPGDEQFF
D gene: .; J gene: TRBJ2-7; clone size: many; V gene: TRBV20-1; CDR3 DNA: TGCAGTGCTAGTTTACTAGTAGGTACCGAGCAGTACTTC; CDR3 protein: CSASLLVGTEQYF
D gene: .; J gene: TRBJ2-1; clone size: many; V gene: TRBV10-3; CDR3 DNA: TGTGCCATCAGTGGGGTGACTAGTGGTTGGTCCTACAATGAGCAGTTCTTC; CDR3 protein: CAISGVTSGWSYNEQFF
D gene: TRBD2; J gene: TRBJ2-3; clone size: many; V gene: TRBV20-1; CDR3 DNA: TGCAGTGCTATCAGACTAGCCCCCACCGCAGATACGCAGTATTTT; CDR3 protein: CSAIRLAPTADTQYF
D gene: TRBD1; J gene: TRBJ1-2; clone size: many; V gene: TRBV12-3/TRBV12-4; CDR3 DNA: TGTGCCAGCAGTTTAGCGATGTACAGACAGGGAGCTAACTATGGCTACACCTTC; CDR3 protein: CASSLAMYRQGANYGYTF
D gene: .; J gene: TRBJ2-1; clone size: .; V gene: TRBV18; CDR3 DNA: TGTGCCAGCTCACGGGAGATACAGGGATCGCCTGGTGAGCAGTTCTTC; CDR3 protein: CASSREIQGSPGEQFF
D gene: TRBD2; J gene: TRBJ2-7; clone size: many; V gene: TRBV11-2; CDR3 DNA: TGTGCCAGCAGCTTAGATAGCGGGAGCGCTGAAGAGCAGTACTTC; CDR3 protein: CASSLDSGSAEEQYF
D gene: .; J gene: TRBJ2-5; clone size: many; V gene: TRBV7-9; CDR3 DNA: TGTGCCAGCAGCTCTCAAGAGACCCAGTACTTC; CDR3 protein: CASSSQETQYF
D gene: .; J gene: TRBJ2-7; clone size: few; V gene: TRBV21-1; CDR3 DNA: TGTGCCAGCACCAAGTATATTCCGGGACAGGGCTACGAGCAGTACTTC; CDR3 protein: CASTKYIPGQGYEQYF
D gene: .; J gene: TRBJ2-6; clone size: many; V gene: TRBV7-2; CDR3 DNA: TGTGCCAGCAGCTTGGGGGTTATCAGCTCTGGGGCCAACGTCCTGACTTTC; CDR3 protein: CASSLGVISSGANVLTF
D gene: TRBD1; J gene: TRBJ2-3; clone size: many; V gene: TRBV4-3; CDR3 DNA: TGCGCCAGCAGCCGAACCCGACAGGGTTTGACAGATACGCAGTATTTT; CDR3 protein: CASSRTRQGLTDTQYF
D gene: .; J gene: TRBJ2-7; clone size: many; V gene: TRBV18; CDR3 DNA: TGTGCCAGCTCACTCATCTGGGGACGAAGCTCCTACGAGCAGTACTTC; CDR3 protein: CASSLIWGRSSYEQYF
D gene: .; J gene: TRBJ1-1; clone size: many; V gene: TRBV29-1; CDR3 DNA: TGCAGCGTGAACTTCTTGAACACTGAAGCTTTCTTT; CDR3 protein: CSVNFLNTEAFF
D gene: .; J gene: TRBJ1-6; clone size: many; V gene: TRBV20-1; CDR3 DNA: TGCAGTGCGCGCGAAGACAGGATCTATAATTCACCCCTCCACTTT; CDR3 protein: CSAREDRIYNSPLHF
D gene: .; J gene: TRBJ2-1; clone size: few; V gene: TRBV5-1; CDR3 DNA: TGCGCCAGCAGCTTGGCCGCAGTCGGGGTGTGGGGTGAGCAGTTCTTC; CDR3 protein: CASSLAAVGVWGEQFF
D gene: .; J gene: TRBJ2-7; clone size: few; V gene: TRBV11-2; CDR3 DNA: TGTGCCAGCAGCTTAGGAGGGGGGAGGGCCGAGCAGTACTTC; CDR3 protein: CASSLGGGRAEQYF
D gene: TRBD2; J gene: TRBJ2-1; clone size: many; V gene: TRBV20-1; CDR3 DNA: TGCAGTGCCCTGAGCGGGGGTTTGGGGCTCAACAATGAGCAGTTCTTC; CDR3 protein: CSALSGGLGLNNEQFF
D gene: .; J gene: TRBJ2-5; clone size: many; V gene: TRBV3-1; CDR3 DNA: TGTGCCAGCAGCCAAGCCGGGACCGGGATGGAGACCCAGTACTTC; CDR3 protein: CASSQAGTGMETQYF
D gene: TRBD1; J gene: TRBJ2-1; clone size: many; V gene: TRBV28; CDR3 DNA: TGTGCCAGCAGTTTGCGACCGGACAGGTACAATGAGCAGTTCTTC; CDR3 protein: CASSLRPDRYNEQFF
D gene: .; J gene: TRBJ1-5; clone size: many; V gene: TRBV2; CDR3 DNA: TGTGCCAGCAGTGAGGGAGGTCAGCCCCAGCATTTT; CDR3 protein: CASSEGGQPQHF
D gene: TRBD1; J gene: TRBJ1-1; clone size: many; V gene: TRBV5-1; CDR3 DNA: TGCGCCAGCAGCAAGGGACAGGGGCGTGAAGCTTTCTTT; CDR3 protein: CASSKGQGREAFF
D gene: .; J gene: TRBJ1-1; clone size: many; V gene: TRBV7-7; CDR3 DNA: TGTGCCAGCAGCCGATTAGGTATCGGCGTATTGAACACTGAAGCTTTCTTT; CDR3 protein: CASSRLGIGVLNTEAFF
D gene: .; J gene: TRBJ2-5; clone size: many; V gene: TRBV7-8; CDR3 DNA: TGTGCCAGCAGATCGTCCCAAGAGACCCAGTACTTC; CDR3 protein: CASRSSQETQYF
D gene: .; J gene: TRBJ2-2; clone size: many; V gene: TRBV29-1; CDR3 DNA: TGCAGCACTGGAGACAGAAGTCCCGGGGAGCTGTTTTTT; CDR3 protein: CSTGDRSPGELFF
D gene: .; J gene: TRBJ1-4; clone size: many; V gene: TRBV7-8; CDR3 DNA: TGTGCCAGCAGCTTTGGCAGGGGAAGTGAAAAACTGTTTTTT; CDR3 protein: CASSFGRGSEKLFF
D gene: .; J gene: TRBJ1-1; clone size: many; V gene: TRBV3-1; CDR3 DNA: TGTGCCAGCAGCCAAGGATGGAAAGGGGTTAACACTGAAGCTTTCTTT; CDR3 protein: CASSQGWKGVNTEAFF
D gene: .; J gene: TRBJ1-1; clone size: many; V gene: TRBV30; CDR3 DNA: TGTGCCTGGAGTAAGCGGTCGGGGTACGCAGCTTTCTTT; CDR3 protein: CAWSKRSGYAAFF
D gene: .; J gene: TRBJ2-3; clone size: many; V gene: TRBV12-3/TRBV12-4; CDR3 DNA: TGTGCCAGCAGTCCACAGGGTCAGGTAGATACGCAGTATTTT; CDR3 protein: CASSPQGQVDTQYF
D gene: TRBD1; J gene: TRBJ2-3; clone size: many; V gene: TRBV30; CDR3 DNA: TGTGCCTGGAGGTCCTTCTCGGGACAGGGTCGCACAGATACGCAGTATTTT; CDR3 protein: CAWRSFSGQGRTDTQYF
D gene: TRBD1; J gene: TRBJ2-5; clone size: many; V gene: TRBV6-5; CDR3 DNA: TGTGCCAGCAGTTACGCCGCCTCGGGACAGAAAGAGACCCAGTACTTC; CDR3 protein: CASSYAASGQKETQYF
D gene: .; J gene: TRBJ2-2; clone size: many; V gene: TRBV7-9; CDR3 DNA: TGTGCCAGCAGCTTAGAAGGCGGTAGGACCGGGGAGCTGTTTTTT; CDR3 protein: CASSLEGGRTGELFF
D gene: .; J gene: TRBJ2-1; clone size: many; V gene: TRBV29-1; CDR3 DNA: TGCAGCGTTGTGGACGGATCCTACAATGAGCAGTTCTTC; CDR3 protein: CSVVDGSYNEQFF
D gene: TRBD1; J gene: TRBJ2-2; clone size: few; V gene: TRBV30; CDR3 DNA: TGTGCCTGGAGATTGGGGACAGGGGCTTGGAACACCGGGGAGCTGTTTTTT; CDR3 protein: CAWRLGTGAWNTGELFF
D gene: .; J gene: TRBJ2-5; clone size: few; V gene: TRBV20-1; CDR3 DNA: TGCAGTGCCACACTCCTAGACAGGCAAGAGACCCAGTACTTC; CDR3 protein: CSATLLDRQETQYF
D gene: .; J gene: TRBJ2-1; clone size: few; V gene: TRBV6-1; CDR3 DNA: TGTGCCAGCAGGCTGCAGCGACTTGAGCAGTTCTTC; CDR3 protein: CASRLQRLEQFF
D gene: .; J gene: TRBJ2-3; clone size: many; V gene: TRBV20-1; CDR3 DNA: TGCAGTGCTAGAAAACCGGGGTCAAGAGGAAGCACAGATACGCAGTATTTT; CDR3 protein: CSARKPGSRGSTDTQYF
D gene: .; J gene: TRBJ2-3; clone size: many; V gene: TRBV29-1; CDR3 DNA: TGCAGCGGGGGTCGTGGCACAGATACGCAGTATTTT; CDR3 protein: CSGGRGTDTQYF
D gene: TRBD1; J gene: TRBJ1-5; clone size: many; V gene: TRBV2; CDR3 DNA: TGTGCCAGCAGGGAACAGGGGGCCCAGCCCCAGCATTTT; CDR3 protein: CASREQGAQPQHF
D gene: TRBD2; J gene: TRBJ2-2; clone size: many; V gene: TRBV12-3/TRBV12-4; CDR3 DNA: TGTGCCAGCTACGGACTAGCGGGAGTCGGGGAGCTGTTTTTT; CDR3 protein: CASYGLAGVGELFF